The 19 T cell receptor beta chains in this list originate from one sample, sequenced in a study of beta chain features in type 1 diabetes. Of the isolated RNA, all was reverse transcribed, and so the sequenced material was expressed TCRB transcripts. Profiled with immunoSEQ multiplex PCR; TCRdb holds only in-frame clones, not every one. The table lists 300,000 or so clones, 7.5% to 9% of them singletons. The sequenced material came from central memory CD4+ T cells from blood. The source of these receptors is a woman aged 18 to 35 in good health.

About this clone itself: This specimen includes other DNA sequences encoding the same CDR3. The V call is TRBV28, the J call TRBJ1-1; possibly TRBD1 for D (6 bases). There are 15 residues in the CDR3. Germline assignment: CDR1 MDHEN and CDR2 SYDVKM. Trimming took 6 bases from V and 0 from J, leaving 14 bases between them. The CDR3 DNA is TGTGCCAGCAGCCCCAGAGGGGGTATGAACACTGAAGCTTTCTTT. Translated: CASSPRGGMNTEAFF.

This clone occurred a few times. The V and J genes are TRBV4-3 and TRBJ1-2; D ambiguous. The V and J ends lost 1 base and 7 bases respectively, with 10 bases between them. There are 13 residues in the CDR3. From germline, CDR1 is LGHNA and CDR2 YSLEER. The CDR3 coding sequence is TGCGCCAGCAGCCAAGGGCTGGGCGGTGGCTACACCTTC. Encoded protein: CASSQGLGGGYTF.

This clone showed up just a few times. The rearrangement joins TRBV6-1 to TRBJ1-4, with D hard to call. CDR1 is MNHNS, CDR2 SASEGT, per germline. The V end lost 6 bases, the J end lost 2 bases, and 4 bases lay between the germline ends. This CDR3 has 12 residues. CDR3 sequence: CASSATNEKLFF. CDR3 DNA: TGTGCCAGCAGCGCTACTAATGAAAAACTGTTTTTT.

This clone was found a few times. This same CDR3 is encoded by further DNA sequences in the sample. This chain connects TRBV7-2 to TRBJ2-2; D call uncertain. This CDR3 spans 13 amino acids. Trimming cost V 1 base and J 8 bases, with 8 bases left between them. Germline CDR1 and CDR2: SGHTA and FQGNSA. DNA for the CDR3: TGTGCCAGCAGCTTAGAAAACAGTGGGGAGCTGTTTTTT. It codes for CASSLENSGELFF.

Only a few counts were recorded for this clone. The chain links TRBV7-9 to TRBJ1-2; no clear D. V shed 5 bases and J shed 2 bases, with 18 bases lying between them. CDR1 is SEHNR, CDR2 FQNEAQ, per germline (reference sequence). The CDR3 is made up of 16 amino acids. The CDR3 DNA reads as TGTGCCAGCAGCCAATGGAAGGGAGTCCGAAACTATGGCTACACCTTC. Protein: CASSQWKGVRNYGYTF.

This clone was seen only a few times. This chain links TRBV15 with TRBJ2-4; D is undetermined. Trimming stripped 0 bases from V and 7 bases from J, with 16 bases between. This CDR3 contains 16 residues. The V gene's germline CDR1 is LNHNV and CDR2 YYDKDF (reference sequence). The CDR3 DNA sequence: TGTGCCACCAGCAGAGATGCCCGCGGTTCCAGTAACATTCAGTACTTC. Protein product: CATSRDARGSSNIQYF.

The chain has TRBV6-5 and TRBJ1-3; D possibly corresponds to TRBD1 (5 bases). This CDR3 has 16 amino acids. V was shortened by 0 bases and J by 0 bases, with 9 bases between the two germline ends. Germline V gene data show CDR1 as MNHEY and CDR2 as SVGAGI. CDR3 sequence reads: CASSYSRGVSGNTIYF. CDR3 in DNA: TGTGCCAGCAGTTACTCGAGAGGGGTCTCTGGAAACACCATATATTTT.

The V and J genes are TRBV6-5 and TRBJ2-2; D might be TRBD1 or TRBD2, each matching 5 bases. CDR3 size: 15 residues. V was cut by 4 bases and J by 6 bases, with 15 bases left in between. Germline CDR1 and CDR2: MNHEY and SVGAGI. The CDR3 DNA follows: TGTGCCAGCAGTTGGGACCCTAGGTCGTCCGGGGAGCTGTTTTTT. As protein: CASSWDPRSSGELFF.

This clone has just a few counts. The gene calls are TRBV4-3 and TRBJ1-5; the D is unclear. From germline, CDR1 is LGHNA and CDR2 YSLEER. CDR3 length: 13 residues. Trimming pared 0 bases from V and 6 bases from J, leaving 6 bases between. For the CDR3, the DNA is TGCGCCAGCAGCCAAGATCTTGGTCAGCCCCAGCATTTT. Residues: CASSQDLGQPQHF.

The J gene is TRBJ2-5, the V gene TRBV6-6; no firm D call. CDR1 and CDR2 (germline): MNHNY, SVGAGI (reference sequence). The CDR3 contains 14 residues. V was clipped by 5 bases and J by 1 base, with 11 bases between them. The CDR3 DNA is TGTGCCAGCAGTGATTTGATTCCCCAAGAGACCCAGTACTTC. Its protein is CASSDLIPQETQYF.

The sample holds a few counts of this clone. Other DNA sequences within the sample encode an identical CDR3. V gene TRBV5-1 combines with J gene TRBJ2-1; D unclear. Germline CDR1 SGHRS, CDR2 YFSETQ. V was cut by 0 bases and J by 3 bases, with 7 bases left in between. The length of the CDR3 is 14 residues. Here the CDR3 reads CASSLGASYNEQFF. CDR3 bases: TGCGCCAGCAGCTTGGGAGCGAGCTACAATGAGCAGTTCTTC.

This clone occurred many times. The gene calls are TRBV7-6 and TRBJ2-7; TRBD2 is a possible D gene (5 bases). The V end was cut by 1 base, the J end by 9 bases, with 19 bases between. The CDR3 has 15 residues. Germline CDR1 and CDR2: SGHVS and FNYEAQ. The CDR3: CASSLGSAAYEGQYF. CDR3 DNA sequence: TGTGCCAGCAGCTTAGGGAGTGCCGCCTACGAGGGGCAGTACTTC.

Details on this clone: Germline is not matched at one junction end, which may reflect a read error. The gene calls are TRBV6-1 and TRBJ1-2, with D hard to call. The CDR3 runs 16 residues. Germline CDR1 MNHNS, CDR2 SASEGT. The DNA for the CDR3 is TGTGCCATCAGTGAGTCGACCGGAGGTTTGCACTATGGCTACACCTTC. It codes for CAISESTGGLHYGYTF.

The chain joins TRBV5-1 to TRBJ2-5; possibly TRBD1 or TRBD2 for D (5 bases each). Germline V lookup: CDR1 SGHRS, CDR2 YFSETQ. Trimming left V 0 bases short and J 1 base short, with 13 bases between. CDR3 length: 16 residues. The CDR3 region is CASSLARTGTQETQYF. Written as DNA, the CDR3 is TGCGCCAGCAGCTTGGCCCGGACCGGGACCCAAGAGACCCAGTACTTC.

This clone occurred a few times. The chain combines TRBV15 with TRBJ1-1; no firm D call. V was cut by 1 base and J by 2 bases, with 11 bases left in between. This CDR3 is built from 15 residues. Germline V lookup: CDR1 LNHNV, CDR2 YYDKDF (reference sequence). As DNA, the CDR3 is TGTGCCACCAGCAGAGCACCCTTACTTAACACTGAAGCTTTCTTT. This encodes CATSRAPLLNTEAFF.

This clone has just a few counts. This chain connects TRBV7-3 to TRBJ2-1, with 10 bases fitting TRBD2. The V segment lost 2 bases and the J segment 8 bases; nucleotides outside the gene matches: 6. Germline CDR1 is SGHTA and CDR2 is FQGTGA. The CDR3 consists of 15 residues. The CDR3 nucleotides are TGTGCCAGCAGCTTACTAGCGGGAGTGGGCTATGAGCAGTTCTTC. It is translated as CASSLLAGVGYEQFF.

V usage is TRBV6-5 and J usage is TRBJ1-2, with D possibly TRBD1 on 6 matching bases. The CDR3 spans 15 residues. Trimming left V 1 base short and J 8 bases short, with 17 bases between. In germline, CDR1 is MNHEY, CDR2 SVGAGI. CDR3 in DNA: TGTGCCAGCAGTTACTTCAGGGGTCAGGGTTACGGCTACACCTTC. It translates to CASSYFRGQGYGYTF.

This clone turned up a few times. In DNA form, the CDR3 reads TGCAGCGTTGTCCCGGACAGGCGTATCGATGGCTACACCTTC. Encoded protein: CSVVPDRRIDGYTF. The chain employs TRBV29-1 and TRBJ1-2, with 7 positions matching TRBD1. The V segment lost 4 bases and the J segment 6 bases; nucleotides outside the gene matches: 11. The CDR3 contains 14 residues. From germline, CDR1 is SQVTM and CDR2 ANQGSEA. Full variable domain (remainder filled in from reference TRBV29-1 and TRBJ1-2): SAVISQKPSRDICQRGTSLTIQCQVDSQVTMMFWYRQQPGQSLTLIATANQGSEATYESGFVIDKFPISRPNLTFSTLTVSNMSPEDSSIYLCSVVPDRRIDGYTFGSGTRLTVV.

The chain recombines TRBV29-1 with TRBJ2-1; TRBD2 agrees at 12 bases. The V segment lost 6 bases and the J segment 2 bases; nucleotides outside the gene matches: 8. From germline, CDR1 is SQVTM and CDR2 ANQGSEA. This CDR3 spans 16 amino acids. The CDR3 is CSVATSGSRTYNEQFF. In DNA, the CDR3 is TGCAGCGTAGCGACTAGCGGGAGTAGGACCTACAATGAGCAGTTCTTC.